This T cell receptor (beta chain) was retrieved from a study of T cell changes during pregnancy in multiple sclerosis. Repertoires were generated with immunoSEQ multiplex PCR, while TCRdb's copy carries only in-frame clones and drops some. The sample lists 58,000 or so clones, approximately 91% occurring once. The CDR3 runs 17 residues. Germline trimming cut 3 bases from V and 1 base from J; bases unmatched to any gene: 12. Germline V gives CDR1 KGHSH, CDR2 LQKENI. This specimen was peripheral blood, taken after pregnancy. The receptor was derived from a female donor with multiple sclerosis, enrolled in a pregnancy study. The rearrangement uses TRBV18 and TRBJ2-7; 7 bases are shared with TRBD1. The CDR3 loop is CASSPTWTGSASYEQYF. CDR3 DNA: TGTGCCAGCTCACCTACCTGGACAGGTTCAGCTTCCTACGAGCAGTACTTC.